These 19 T cell receptor beta chains originate from one sample sequenced in a study of blood T cell repertoires in COVID-19 (dated by TCRdb to 2020 to 2021). The library was generated by the immunoSEQ multiplex PCR assay. Not all clones reach the TCRdb copy of this immuneACCESS table, which keeps in-frame sequences only. Checked studies attribute under half of the gap to unresolved V genes and leave the rest unexplained. The sample yields approximately 240,000 clones; around 83% were counted once. The top ten clonotypes cover 1.4% of the sample. The source material was peripheral blood. The receptor set was obtained from a woman in her thirties or forties who had recovered from COVID-19.

This rearrangement joins TRBV14 to TRBJ1-1; D is unclear. The germline V gene encodes CDR1 SGHDN and CDR2 FVKESK. The ends were cut back, 4 bases at V and 3 bases at J, with 9 bases in the middle. The length of the CDR3 is 13 residues. CDR3 sequence reads: CASSPRQDTEAFF. The CDR3 nucleotides read TGTGCCAGCAGCCCCCGCCAGGACACTGAAGCTTTCTTT.

This rearrangement joins TRBV9 to TRBJ2-5, with TRBD1 matching 12 bases. V lost 2 bases, J lost 5 bases, and 4 bases stayed unmatched. Germline CDR1 SGDLS, CDR2 YYNGEE. The CDR3 extends over 15 amino acids. This CDR3 is CASSVGTGGVETQYF. The CDR3 region has the DNA TGTGCCAGCAGCGTCGGGACAGGGGGCGTTGAGACCCAGTACTTC.

The rearrangement joins TRBV6-1 to TRBJ1-2; 9 bases fit TRBD1. The germline V gene encodes CDR1 MNHNS and CDR2 SASEGT. Germline trimming cut 3 bases from V and 13 bases from J; bases unmatched to any gene: 9. This CDR3 contains 13 residues. In nucleotides, the CDR3 is TGTGCCAGCAGTGACGGACAGGGGTTTGTTGGCACCTTC. Its translation is CASSDGQGFVGTF.

This clone was found once. The J gene is TRBJ2-7, the V gene TRBV9; D is possibly TRBD2 (5 bases). Trimming shortened V by 0 bases and J by 7 bases, and 14 bases separated the two germline ends. Germline assignment: CDR1 SGDLS and CDR2 YYNGEE. The CDR3 consists of 14 residues. The CDR3 sequence: CASSVVAREGEQYF. In DNA form, the CDR3 reads TGTGCCAGCAGCGTAGTGGCTCGGGAAGGGGAGCAGTACTTC.

The chain combines TRBV29-1 with TRBJ2-7; D is unresolved. V lost 3 bases and J 0 bases, leaving 3 bases between the germline ends. CDR3 length: 11 residues. Germline V lookup: CDR1 SQVTM, CDR2 ANQGSEA. The CDR3 nucleotides are TGCAGCGTTGACATCTCCTACGAGCAGTACTTC. Protein sequence: CSVDISYEQYF.

J is TRBJ1-6 and V is TRBV27, with 11 nucleotides matching TRBD1. The trim removed 5 bases at V and 14 bases at J, leaving 14 bases unmatched. CDR1 is MNHEY and CDR2 is SMNVEV in the germline V gene (reference sequence). The CDR3 runs to 16 residues. In nucleotides, the CDR3 is TGTGCCAGCAGTCCGAGCTGGGACAGGGGGGATAGGGCCCTCCACTTT. Translated: CASSPSWDRGDRALHF.

This sequence joins TRBV30 and TRBJ1-1; no clear D. The CDR3 consists of 11 residues. Germline values: CDR1 GTSNPN, CDR2 SVGIG (reference sequence). V was pared by 5 bases and J by 11 bases, with 15 bases between. The CDR3 reads CAWVGPPGAFF. As DNA, the CDR3 is TGTGCCTGGGTCGGTCCCCCGGGGGCTTTCTTT.

V and J are TRBV9 and TRBJ2-5, with 7 bases matching TRBD2. V lost 3 bases and J lost 5; bases outside the gene matches: 10. CDR3 length equals 15 residues. Germline CDR1 is SGDLS and CDR2 is YYNGEE. The CDR3 reads CASSGSLGGEETQYF. The CDR3 DNA follows: TGTGCCAGCAGCGGCTCGCTGGGGGGGGAGGAGACCCAGTACTTC. Complete variable domain (other parts from reference TRBV9 and TRBJ2-5): DSGVTQTPKHLITATGQRVTLRCSPRSGDLSVYWYQQSLDQGLQFLIQYYNGEERAKGNILERFSAQQFPDLHSELNLSSLELGDSALYFCASSGSLGGEETQYFGPGTRLLVL.

The rearrangement links TRBV7-2 to TRBJ1-2; possible D gene TRBD1, 5 bases. This CDR3 has 14 amino acids. Trimming removed 5 bases at V and 3 bases at J, with 13 bases between. Germline CDR1 is SGHTA and CDR2 is FQGNSA. For the CDR3, the DNA is TGTGCCAGCAGCCCAAAGGGGCAGGACTATGGCTACACCTTC. Translating it yields CASSPKGQDYGYTF.

This clone was picked up one time. The chain couples TRBV4-2 to TRBJ2-5; TRBD2 matches at 12 bases. Per the germline V gene, CDR1 is LGHNA and CDR2 is YNFKEQ. The CDR3 length is 18 residues. Unmatched junction bases numbered 11, after V lost 1 base and J lost 5 bases. Written as DNA, the CDR3 is TGTGCCAGCAGCCAAGGGACTAGCGGGACTCCGGGGTGGGAGACCCAGTACTTC. It is translated as CASSQGTSGTPGWETQYF.

The chain couples TRBV7-2 to TRBJ2-2; 11 positions match TRBD2. CDR1 and CDR2 from the germline V gene are SGHTA and FQGNSA. The ends lost 4 bases at V and 13 bases at J; junction bases unmatched: 8. The CDR3 length is 14 residues. The DNA of the CDR3 is TGTGCCAGCAGCTATAGCGGGGGGGGGCGCGTGCTGTTTTTT. It is translated as CASSYSGGGRVLFF.

In its sample, this clone was seen a few times. V is TRBV15 and J is TRBJ1-4; D not resolved. This CDR3 contains 15 residues. V was clipped by 3 bases and J by 5 bases, with 13 bases between them. The V gene's germline CDR1 is LNHNV and CDR2 YYDKDF (reference sequence). The DNA for the CDR3 is TGTGCCACCAGCAGGGCGGGGAGGTCAAATGAAAAACTGTTTTTT. The encoded protein is CATSRAGRSNEKLFF.

V usage is TRBV5-1 and J usage is TRBJ2-5, with unresolved D. CDR1 and CDR2 from the germline V gene are SGHRS and YFSETQ. CDR3 length equals 11 residues. V was cut by 6 bases and J by 0 bases, with 3 bases left in between. The CDR3 DNA sequence: TGCGCCAGCACGTACCAAGAGACCCAGTACTTC. Its translation is CASTYQETQYF.

The chain has TRBV7-8 and TRBJ1-5, with a possible D match to TRBD1 (5 bases). This CDR3 has 16 amino acids. The germline V gene has CDR1 SGHVS and CDR2 FQNEAQ. Trimming removed 7 bases at V and 0 bases at J, with 16 bases between. This CDR3 reads CASIQGAPDSNQPQHF. The CDR3 nucleotides read TGTGCCAGCATCCAAGGGGCACCAGATAGCAATCAGCCCCAGCATTTT.

The CDR3 protein is CATSDRGQDNYGYTF. The CDR3, as DNA: TGTGCCACCAGTGATAGGGGACAGGACAACTATGGCTACACCTTC. The chain uses TRBV24-1 and TRBJ1-2; 8 bases match TRBD1. CDR3 length equals 15 residues. Trimming cost V 3 bases and J 2 bases; bases outside gene matches: 4. Per the germline V gene, CDR1 is KGHDR and CDR2 is SFDVKD.

This chain links TRBV6-5 with TRBJ2-5; possibly TRBD1 for D (5 bases). This CDR3 has 14 amino acids. V was cut by 8 bases and J by 2 bases, with 15 bases left in between. The V gene's germline CDR1 is MNHEY and CDR2 SVGAGI. The CDR3 protein is CASRSSDRQETQYF. CDR3 coding DNA: TGTGCCAGCCGCTCGAGTGACAGACAAGAGACCCAGTACTTC.

The V gene is TRBV5-1, the J gene TRBJ2-7; 15 positions agree with TRBD2. Losses at the gene ends were 4 bases for V and 0 bases for J; bases not matched to a gene: 5. This CDR3 has 17 amino acids. Per germline, CDR1 SGHRS and CDR2 YFSETQ. CDR3 in amino acids: CASSPGLAGGRSYEQYF. The CDR3 DNA reads as TGCGCCAGCAGCCCGGGACTAGCGGGGGGTCGCTCCTACGAGCAGTACTTC.

This chain links TRBV19 with TRBJ2-2; D is perhaps TRBD1 (5 bases). The V end lost 2 bases, the J end lost 0 bases, and 10 bases lay between the germline ends. This CDR3 is built from 16 residues. Germline CDR1 reads LNHDA; CDR2 reads SQIVND (reference sequence). CDR3 in amino acids: CASSISTATNTGELFF. The CDR3 DNA follows: TGTGCCAGTAGTATATCGACAGCCACGAACACCGGGGAGCTGTTTTTT.

The chain is built from TRBV19 and TRBJ2-5; 15 bases line up with TRBD2. Germline V gene sequence: CDR1 LNHDA, CDR2 SQIVND (reference sequence). The CDR3 is 16 amino acids. Unmatched junction bases numbered 6, after V lost 5 bases and J lost 5 bases. The CDR3 here is CASSWTSGGAWETQYF. DNA for the CDR3: TGTGCCAGTAGTTGGACTAGCGGGGGGGCCTGGGAGACCCAGTACTTC. Combining the CDR3 with reference TRBV19 and TRBJ2-5 gives the whole variable domain DGGITQSPKYLFRKEGQNVTLSCEQNLNHDAMYWYRQDPGQGLRLIYYSQIVNDFQKGDIAEGYSVSREKKESFPLTVTSAQKNPTAFYLCASSWTSGGAWETQYFGPGTRLLVL.